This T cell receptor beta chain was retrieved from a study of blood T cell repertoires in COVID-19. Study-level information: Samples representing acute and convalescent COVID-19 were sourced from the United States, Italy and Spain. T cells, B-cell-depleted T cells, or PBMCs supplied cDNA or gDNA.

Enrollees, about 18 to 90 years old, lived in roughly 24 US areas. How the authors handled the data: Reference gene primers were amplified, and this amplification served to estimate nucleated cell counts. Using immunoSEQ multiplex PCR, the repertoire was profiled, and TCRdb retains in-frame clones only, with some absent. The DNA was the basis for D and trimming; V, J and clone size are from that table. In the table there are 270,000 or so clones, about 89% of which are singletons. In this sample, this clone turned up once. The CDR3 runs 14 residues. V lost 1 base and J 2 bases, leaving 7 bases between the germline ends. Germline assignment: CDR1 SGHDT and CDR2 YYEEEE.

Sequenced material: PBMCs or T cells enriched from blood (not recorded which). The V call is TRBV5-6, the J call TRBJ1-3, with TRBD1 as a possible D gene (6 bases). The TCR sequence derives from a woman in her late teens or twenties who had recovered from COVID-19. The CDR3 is CASSLTGTGNTIYF. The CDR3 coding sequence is TGTGCCAGCAGCTTGACAGGGACTGGAAACACCATATATTTT.